This T cell receptor beta chain comes out of a study of T-cell memory formation after mild COVID-19. Study background: Each donor largely had its own TCR clusters.

cDNA libraries for TCR alpha and TCR beta, carrying sample barcodes and UMIs, came from 5'RACE with constant-segment primers. TCRdb re-called the 5' RACE reads through MiXCR, storing one row per CDR3 protein. The data hold 55,000 to 75,000 distinct CDR3 sequences, with approximately 30% observed a single time. CDR3 size: 12 residues. Trimming removed 6 bases at V and 5 bases at J, with 8 bases between. Germline-derived CDR1 and CDR2 are LGHNT and FRNRAP. Study-wide results and limits: What remained unconfirmed was the SARS-CoV-2 specificity of second-wave clones peaking on day 37.

This clonotype was observed a few times. No antigen is known for it. The TCR originated in a man aged 18 to 30 who had mild COVID-19 (a few samples of this study predate the infection). Cell type and time point are not known. The chain is built from TRBV12-5 and TRBJ2-1; no clear D. Sequencing was done on a sample of PBMCs or a T cell subset sorted from them (not recorded which). The CDR3: CASGQHNNEQFF. In DNA form, the CDR3 reads TGTGCTAGTGGCCAACACAACAATGAGCAGTTCTTC. The full variable domain, in which reference TRBV12-5 and TRBJ2-1 provide the parts outside the CDR3, is DARVTQTPRHKVTEMGQEVTMRCQPILGHNTVFWYRQTMMQGLELLAYFRNRAPLDDSGMPKDRFSAEMPDATLATLKIQPSEPRDSAVYFCASGQHNNEQFFGPGTRLTVL.